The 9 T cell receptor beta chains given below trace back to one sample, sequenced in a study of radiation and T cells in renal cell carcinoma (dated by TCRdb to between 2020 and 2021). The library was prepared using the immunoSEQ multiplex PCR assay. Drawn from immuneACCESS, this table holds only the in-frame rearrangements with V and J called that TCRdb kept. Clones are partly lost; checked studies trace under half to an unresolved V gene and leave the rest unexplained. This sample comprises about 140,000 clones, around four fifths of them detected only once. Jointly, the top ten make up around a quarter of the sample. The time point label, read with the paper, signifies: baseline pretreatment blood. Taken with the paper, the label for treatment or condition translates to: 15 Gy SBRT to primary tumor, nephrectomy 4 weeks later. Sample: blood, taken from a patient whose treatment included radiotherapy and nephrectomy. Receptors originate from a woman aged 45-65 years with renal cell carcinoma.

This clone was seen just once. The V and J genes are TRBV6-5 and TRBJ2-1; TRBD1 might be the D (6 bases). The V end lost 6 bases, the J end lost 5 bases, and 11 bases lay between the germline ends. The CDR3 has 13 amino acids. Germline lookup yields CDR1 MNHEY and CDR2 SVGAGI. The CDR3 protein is CASRRAGDNEQFF. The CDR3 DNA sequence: TGTGCCAGCAGGCGGGCAGGGGACAATGAGCAGTTCTTC.

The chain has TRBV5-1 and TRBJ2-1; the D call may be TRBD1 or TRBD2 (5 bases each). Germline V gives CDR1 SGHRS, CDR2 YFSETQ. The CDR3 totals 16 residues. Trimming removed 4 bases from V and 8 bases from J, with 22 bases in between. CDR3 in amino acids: CASSQRSGTSSDEQFF. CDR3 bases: TGCGCCAGCAGCCAGCGCTCCGGGACCAGCAGCGATGAGCAGTTCTTC.

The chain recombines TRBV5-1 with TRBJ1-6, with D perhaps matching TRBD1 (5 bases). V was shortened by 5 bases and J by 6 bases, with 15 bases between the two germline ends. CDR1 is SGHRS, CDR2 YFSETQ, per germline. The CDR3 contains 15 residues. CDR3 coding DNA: TGCGCCAGCAGTAGAGGGCAGGGAATTAATTCACCCCTCCACTTT. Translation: CASSRGQGINSPLHF.

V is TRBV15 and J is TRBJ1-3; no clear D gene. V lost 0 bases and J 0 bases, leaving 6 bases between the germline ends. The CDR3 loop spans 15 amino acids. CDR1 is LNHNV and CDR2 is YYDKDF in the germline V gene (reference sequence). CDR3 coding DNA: TGTGCCACCAGCAGAGATCCGGGCTCTGGAAACACCATATATTTT. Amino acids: CATSRDPGSGNTIYF.

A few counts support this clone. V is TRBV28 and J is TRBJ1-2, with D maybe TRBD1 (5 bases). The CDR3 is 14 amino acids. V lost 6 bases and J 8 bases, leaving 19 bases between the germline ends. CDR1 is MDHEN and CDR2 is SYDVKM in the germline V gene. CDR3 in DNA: TGTGCCAGCAGACCCCAAATTCGAGGGGACGGCTACACCTTC. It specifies CASRPQIRGDGYTF.

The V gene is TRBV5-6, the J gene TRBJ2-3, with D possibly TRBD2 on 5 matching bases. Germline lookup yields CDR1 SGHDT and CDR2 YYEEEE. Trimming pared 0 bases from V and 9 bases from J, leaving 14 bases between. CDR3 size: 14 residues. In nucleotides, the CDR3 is TGTGCCAGCAGCTTGGCCCAAGTCCGGGGAACGCAGTATTTT. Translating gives CASSLAQVRGTQYF.

CDR3: CASSPPSNQPQHF. The CDR3 DNA reads as TGTGCCAGCAGTCCCCCAAGCAATCAGCCCCAGCATTTT. The chain carries TRBV25-1 and TRBJ1-5; D remains ambiguous. V was trimmed by 5 bases and J by 1 base, leaving 6 bases between them. The CDR3 contains 13 residues. Germline loops: CDR1 MGHDK, CDR2 SYGVNS. Based on the CDR3 plus reference TRBV25-1 and TRBJ1-5, the full variable domain is EADIYQTPRYLVIGTGKKITLECSQTMGHDKMYWYQQDPGMELHLIHYSYGVNSTEKGDLSSESTVSRIRTEHFPLTLESARPSHTSQYLCASSPPSNQPQHFGDGTRLSIL.

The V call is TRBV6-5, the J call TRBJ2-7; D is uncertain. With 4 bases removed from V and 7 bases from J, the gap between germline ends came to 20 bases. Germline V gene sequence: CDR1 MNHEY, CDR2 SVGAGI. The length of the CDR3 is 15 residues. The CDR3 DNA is TGTGCCAGCAGTTCGACATTTAATTCGGTCGGAGAGCAGTACTTC. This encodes CASSSTFNSVGEQYF.

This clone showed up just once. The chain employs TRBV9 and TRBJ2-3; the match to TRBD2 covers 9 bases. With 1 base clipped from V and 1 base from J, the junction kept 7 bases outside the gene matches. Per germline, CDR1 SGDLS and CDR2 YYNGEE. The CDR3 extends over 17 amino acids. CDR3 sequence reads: CASSVPPRGGGTDTQYF. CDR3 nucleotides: TGTGCCAGCAGCGTACCACCCCGCGGGGGGGGCACAGATACGCAGTATTTT.